This passage covers 19 T cell receptor beta chains from one sample sequenced in a study of CXCR3-negative and CXCR3-positive naive CD8 T cells. Study-level results: CXCR3-positive naive cells had TRB CDR3s that were more hydrophobic than CXCR3-negative naive cells had.

Via 5' RACE with UMI labels, TRB cDNA libraries were prepared. With the 5' RACE reads reprocessed, TCRdb shows one record per CDR3 protein and no DNA. This sample's table reports tens of thousands of distinct CDR3 sequences. These receptors are not linked to any known antigen. Sequenced input: naive CXCR3+ CD8+ T cells from blood. Subset meaning: CD45RO-CCR7+CD27+CD95- naive CD8+ T cells expressing CXCR3 (TNR3+). The receptors originated from a human donor in good health. Some clones in this sample may be carry-over from other donors' samples.

The gene calls are TRBV5-5 and TRBJ2-1; TCRdb names TRBD1, which stays unverified in the absence of DNA. Germline CDR1 is SGHKS and CDR2 is YYEKEE (reference sequence). The CDR3 loop spans 15 amino acids. CDR3 region: CASSPYLKGVNEQFF.

The rearrangement joins TRBV7-2 to TRBJ2-7. The length of the CDR3 is 11 residues. From germline, CDR1 is SGHTA and CDR2 FQGNSA. CDR3 sequence reads: CASSSQYEQYF.

The V call is TRBV5-1, the J call TRBJ2-7; there is no DNA to check the TCRdb D call of TRBD1. Germline V CDR1 and CDR2: SGHRS, YFSETQ. The CDR3 sequence is 14 residues long. CDR3 loop: CARTPLGRAYEQYF.

V is TRBV28 and J is TRBJ1-1. Germline V gene sequence: CDR1 MDHEN, CDR2 SYDVKM. The CDR3 totals 13 residues. The CDR3: CASSSQLNTEAFF.

The chain combines TRBV14 with TRBJ1-4. Germline CDR1 and CDR2: SGHDN and FVKESK. The CDR3 covers 14 residues. CDR3: CASSQDQPNEKLFF.

The chain couples TRBV4-2 to TRBJ2-5; TCRdb's D call of TRBD2 is untestable without DNA. Per the germline V gene, CDR1 is LGHNA and CDR2 is YNFKEQ. The CDR3 is 14 residues long. Here the CDR3 reads CASIHAGLQETQYF.

The rearrangement uses TRBV3-1 and TRBJ1-3. Germline lookup yields CDR1 LGHDT and CDR2 YNNKEL (reference sequence). This CDR3 has 14 amino acids. CDR3 amino acids: CASSQGGSGNTIYF. The full variable domain, with the rest looked up from reference TRBV3-1 and TRBJ1-3, is DTAVSQTPKYLVTQMGNDKSIKCEQNLGHDTMYWYKQDSKKFLKIMFSYNNKELIINETVPNRFSPKSPDKAHLNLHINSLELGDSAVYFCASSQGGSGNTIYFGEGSWLTVV.

V gene TRBV28 combines with J gene TRBJ1-5; no DNA is available, so the TRBD1 call from TCRdb remains unchecked. Germline V CDR1 and CDR2: MDHEN, SYDVKM. The CDR3 spans 14 residues. CDR3 sequence: CASNPGQGNQPQHF.

V gene TRBV28 combines with J gene TRBJ2-7; lacking DNA, the TRBD1 call made by TCRdb goes unchecked. In germline, CDR1 is MDHEN, CDR2 SYDVKM. The CDR3 extends over 19 amino acids. CDR3: CASSGPGQGSRVVTYEQYF.

The rearrangement links TRBV7-9 to TRBJ2-1; as DNA is missing, the TRBD2 call by TCRdb cannot be tested. CDR1 is SEHNR and CDR2 is FQNEAQ in the germline V gene (reference sequence). This CDR3 is 16 amino acids long. CDR3 in amino acids: CASSLDSGSFYNEQFF.

The chain employs TRBV7-9 and TRBJ1-5. CDR3 length equals 13 residues. The germline gives CDR1 SEHNR, CDR2 FQNEAQ (reference sequence). The CDR3 here is CASSLDVNQPQHF.

The V and J genes are TRBV29-1 and TRBJ1-1; TCRdb selects TRBD1, and the lack of DNA leaves this call unchecked. The germline gives CDR1 SQVTM, CDR2 ANQGSEA. CDR3 length equals 15 residues. The CDR3 reads CSVESGQGLNTEAFF.

The CDR3: CSARELAGVIYNEQFF. The gene calls are TRBV20-1 and TRBJ2-1; TCRdb calls TRBD2, which cannot be checked without DNA. Germline V gene data show CDR1 as DFQATT and CDR2 as SNEGSKA (reference sequence). The CDR3 sequence is 16 residues long.

The CDR3 spells CASSPHWSGAHLNTEAFF. V and J are TRBV19 and TRBJ1-1; the TCRdb D gene call, TRBD1, has no DNA to confirm it. CDR1 is LNHDA, CDR2 SQIVND, per germline (reference sequence). This CDR3 has 18 residues.

V is TRBV5-1 and J is TRBJ2-3. CDR1 is SGHRS, CDR2 YFSETQ, per germline. This CDR3 spans 13 amino acids. CDR3 protein: CASSLGDTDTQYF. Full variable domain (rest looked up from reference TRBV5-1 and TRBJ2-3): KAGVTQTPRYLIKTRGQQVTLSCSPISGHRSVSWYQQTPGQGLQFLFEYFSETQRNKGNFPGRFSGRQFSNSRSEMNVSTLELGDSALYLCASSLGDTDTQYFGPGTRLTVL.

This chain joins TRBV14 and TRBJ1-5. Germline assignment: CDR1 SGHDN and CDR2 FVKESK. The CDR3 contains 15 residues. The CDR3 reads CASSQESRVDQPQHF.

The gene calls are TRBV20-1 and TRBJ2-7. The CDR3 is 13 residues long. Looked up from germline, CDR1 is DFQATT and CDR2 is SNEGSKA (reference sequence). The CDR3 here is CSARFSSSYEQYF.

The chain combines TRBV7-8 with TRBJ2-1. The CDR3 spans 11 residues. Germline values: CDR1 SGHVS, CDR2 FQNEAQ. CDR3 loop: CASSSQKGQFF.

Here the CDR3 reads CSVDLPGGQAYEQYF. This chain connects TRBV29-1 to TRBJ2-7; lacking DNA, the TRBD2 call made by TCRdb goes unchecked. The germline gives CDR1 SQVTM, CDR2 ANQGSEA. This CDR3 contains 15 residues.